What follows are 17 T cell receptor beta chains derived from one specimen sequenced in a study of OX40 agonist ivuxolimab in advanced cancers. Clones were read by immunoSEQ multiplex PCR, and TCRdb kept only the in-frame ones, dropping some. The sample includes about 25,000 clones, 79% of them seen just once. Here the sequenced sample was CD4+ or CD8+ T cells sorted from blood, taken in a trial of the OX40 agonist ivuxolimab. The receptors shown here come from an adult with an advanced solid tumor such as melanoma, head and neck, liver or kidney cancer.

The V gene is TRBV9, the J gene TRBJ2-2; perhaps TRBD2 as D (6 bases). Germline V gives CDR1 SGDLS, CDR2 YYNGEE. The V end lost 4 bases, the J end lost 2 bases, and 15 bases lay between the germline ends. The CDR3 is made up of 16 amino acids. The CDR3 nucleotides are TGTGCCAGCAGCCCTCCCGGGACTGGTAACACCGGGGAGCTGTTTTTT. Its translation: CASSPPGTGNTGELFF.

This clone was counted ten times or more. This chain links TRBV7-9 with TRBJ2-1; 8 positions match TRBD1. The CDR3 totals 16 residues. V lost 5 bases to trimming and J lost 3 bases; unmatched junction nucleotides: 9. Germline loops: CDR1 SEHNR, CDR2 FQNEAQ (reference sequence). The CDR3 protein is CASSVGIGQGYNEQFF. The CDR3 nucleotides read TGTGCCAGCAGCGTAGGCATCGGACAGGGCTACAATGAGCAGTTCTTC.

The rearrangement joins TRBV29-1 to TRBJ2-1, with TRBD2 as a possible D gene (6 bases). V lost 8 bases to trimming and J lost 4 bases, with 18 bases between them. The CDR3 spans 14 residues. CDR1 is SQVTM and CDR2 is ANQGSEA in the germline V gene. The CDR3 sequence is CSSRGGDLYNEQFF. The CDR3 DNA reads TGCAGCTCTCGGGGCGGGGACTTGTACAATGAGCAGTTCTTC.

This clone was counted a few times. The chain employs TRBV10-1 and TRBJ2-7; D is undetermined. The CDR3 is made up of 14 amino acids. V gave up 2 bases and J gave up 5 bases, with 13 bases separating them. Germline V lookup: CDR1 WNHNN, CDR2 SYGVQD (reference sequence). The CDR3, as DNA: TGCGCCAGCAGTGAGGACTCGTTCGATAACGAGCAGTACTTC. It codes for CASSEDSFDNEQYF.

This clone was picked up a small number of times. The CDR3 DNA is TGTGCCACCAGCAGAGATCGTGGTGAAAAACTGTTTTTT. It encodes CATSRDRGEKLFF. This chain connects TRBV15 to TRBJ1-4; D gene ambiguous. CDR1 and CDR2 from the germline V gene are LNHNV and YYDKDF (reference sequence). This CDR3 is built from 13 residues. V was shortened by 0 bases and J by 7 bases, with 6 bases between the two germline ends.

This chain links TRBV5-6 with TRBJ1-2; weak D call: TRBD1 (6 bases). Germline CDR1 and CDR2: SGHDT and YYEEEE. The V and J ends lost 5 bases and 3 bases respectively, with 14 bases between them. This CDR3 spans 14 amino acids. The CDR3 DNA reads TGTGCCAGCAGTTCATCCGGGACACACTATGGCTACACCTTC. This gives the protein CASSSSGTHYGYTF.

V usage is TRBV19 and J usage is TRBJ1-1, with 7 bases lining up with TRBD1. V was clipped by 4 bases and J by 7 bases; unmatched bases: 9. Germline V gene sequence: CDR1 LNHDA, CDR2 SQIVND (reference sequence). The CDR3 has 14 residues. The CDR3 is CASSTAWDRYEAFF. CDR3 bases: TGTGCCAGTAGTACAGCCTGGGACAGATATGAAGCTTTCTTT. Drawing the rest from reference TRBV19 and TRBJ1-1, the complete variable domain is DGGITQSPKYLFRKEGQNVTLSCEQNLNHDAMYWYRQDPGQGLRLIYYSQIVNDFQKGDIAEGYSVSREKKESFPLTVTSAQKNPTAFYLCASSTAWDRYEAFFGQGTRLTVV.

The chain is built from TRBV11-1 and TRBJ2-7, with TRBD2 matching 7 bases. V dropped 1 base and J dropped 3; count of bases not matched to a gene: 3. CDR3 length: 14 residues. Germline assignment: CDR1 SGHAT and CDR2 FQDESV (reference sequence). CDR3 sequence: CASSLGLADYEQYF. The CDR3 nucleotides read TGTGCCAGCAGCTTAGGCCTAGCGGACTACGAGCAGTACTTC.

This clone was detected a few times. The J gene is TRBJ2-3, the V gene TRBV13, with 7 bases lining up with TRBD1. CDR1 and CDR2 (germline): PRHDT, FYEKMQ (reference sequence). The CDR3 spans 13 residues. V shed 6 bases and J 3 bases; nucleotides not matched to a gene: 3. CDR3 loop: CASRPTGTDTQYF. The DNA of the CDR3 is TGTGCCAGCAGACCGACAGGGACAGATACGCAGTATTTT. Variable domain in full (rest from reference TRBV13 and TRBJ2-3): AAGVIQSPRHLIKEKRETATLKCYPIPRHDTVYWYQQGPGQDPQFLISFYEKMQSDKGSIPDRFSAQQFSDYHSELNMSSLELGDSALYFCASRPTGTDTQYFGPGTRLTVL.

J is TRBJ2-6 and V is TRBV2, with a tentative D call TRBD1 (6 bases). The CDR3 has 13 amino acids. CDR1 is SNHLY, CDR2 FYNNEI, per germline. Between the trimmed V and J ends, which lost 7 bases and 2 bases, there was a span of 6 bases. The CDR3 protein is CASTGAGANVLTF. CDR3 nucleotide sequence: TGTGCCAGCACAGGGGCTGGGGCCAACGTCCTGACTTTC.

The V gene is TRBV9, the J gene TRBJ2-2; 12 bases are shared with TRBD2. Germline trimming cut 3 bases from V and 4 bases from J; bases unmatched to any gene: 10. The CDR3 covers 18 residues. Germline lookup yields CDR1 SGDLS and CDR2 YYNGEE. The CDR3 sequence: CASSANLAGGPSTGELFF. For the CDR3, the DNA is TGTGCCAGCAGCGCGAACCTAGCGGGAGGGCCCAGCACCGGGGAGCTGTTTTTT.

V is TRBV5-1 and J is TRBJ2-5, with 10 bases identical to TRBD2. The CDR3 sequence is 16 residues long. Per the germline V gene, CDR1 is SGHRS and CDR2 is YFSETQ. Trimming took 3 bases from V and 7 from J; bases not matched to a gene: 12. For the CDR3, the DNA is TGCGCCAGCAGCTCGAAATCTACTAGCGGGATAGGGACCCAGTACTTC. Its protein product is CASSSKSTSGIGTQYF.

This clone has just a few counts. This chain connects TRBV30 to TRBJ2-5; D not certain. This CDR3 has 13 residues. V gave up 0 bases and J gave up 5 bases, with 10 bases separating them. Germline V CDR1 and CDR2: GTSNPN, SVGIG (reference sequence). This chain's CDR3 is CAWSVWAGETQYF. CDR3 DNA: TGTGCCTGGAGTGTGTGGGCTGGGGAGACCCAGTACTTC.

This chain links TRBV27 with TRBJ2-7; 8 nucleotides align to TRBD1. This CDR3 has 14 residues. V was clipped by 6 bases and J by 6 bases; unmatched bases: 10. Germline assignment: CDR1 MNHEY and CDR2 SMNVEV (reference sequence). The CDR3 sequence is CASSDRDRFTEQYF. CDR3 nucleotide sequence: TGTGCCAGCAGCGACCGGGACAGGTTCACCGAGCAGTACTTC.

The chain uses TRBV19 and TRBJ1-1; D unresolved. The CDR3 contains 15 residues. V was pared by 3 bases and J by 1 base, with 12 bases between. Germline CDR1 is LNHDA and CDR2 is SQIVND (reference sequence). The DNA for the CDR3 is TGTGCCAGTAGTATGAGGAGGGTTGGGAACACTGAAGCTTTCTTT. Translated, it gives CASSMRRVGNTEAFF.

The chain is built from TRBV30 and TRBJ2-1; D might be TRBD1 or TRBD2, each matching 5 bases. The V gene lost 0 bases and the J gene lost 3 bases, with 9 bases spanning the gap. The CDR3 is 14 amino acids. Per germline, CDR1 GTSNPN and CDR2 SVGIG (reference sequence). This CDR3 reads CAWSVGGGYNEQFF. The CDR3 nucleotides are TGTGCCTGGAGTGTAGGTGGGGGCTACAATGAGCAGTTCTTC.

The chain combines TRBV7-3 with TRBJ2-1; 14 nucleotides line up with TRBD2. The CDR3 covers 16 residues. The V gene's germline CDR1 is SGHTA and CDR2 FQGTGA. Unmatched junction bases numbered 5, after V lost 3 bases and J lost 7 bases. CDR3 sequence reads: CASSFGLAGGSNEQFF. DNA for the CDR3: TGTGCCAGCAGCTTCGGACTAGCGGGAGGTAGTAATGAGCAGTTCTTC.